This T cell receptor beta chain appears in the sequencing data of a study of blood T cell repertoires in COVID-19. Background on the study: Sample material is recorded as cDNA or gDNA derived from T cells, B-cell-depleted T cells, or PBMCs.

Using immunoSEQ multiplex PCR, the repertoire was profiled, and TCRdb retains in-frame clones only, with some absent. Among about 260,000 clones listed, 86% were seen once. V was pared by 2 bases and J by 4 bases, with 4 bases of the junction left unmatched. The germline gives CDR1 SQVTM, CDR2 ANQGSEA. The CDR3 totals 14 residues. Material: peripheral blood. The origin of this receptor is a man in his forties or fifties who had recovered from COVID-19. The chain joins TRBV29-1 to TRBJ2-1, with 8 nucleotides matching TRBD2. CDR3 sequence reads: CSVESAGGYNEQFF. The CDR3 nucleotides read TGCAGCGTTGAATCGGCGGGAGGATACAATGAGCAGTTCTTC.